Listed here are 23 T cell receptor beta chains from one sample, sequenced in a study of T-cell reconstitution after alpha-beta-depleted transplantation in children. For TCRbeta, the library was prepared with unique molecular identifiers. TCRdb re-analysed the PCR reads in MiXCR, keeping a single row per CDR3 protein. The sample lists roughly 74,000 distinct CDR3 sequences, roughly 18% seen once, with approximately 51% in the top ten. Sequenced here: PBMCs, mostly from graft donor cells, sampled 360 days after TCRalphabeta/CD19-depleted stem cell transplant. These receptor sequences come from a male patient between 2 and 10 years old who had a stem cell transplant for acute lymphoblastic leukemia, so the T cells may come from the graft donor.

The rearrangement uses TRBV4-1 and TRBJ2-5; D unclear. V dropped 1 base and J dropped 5 bases, with 8 bases sitting between them. This CDR3 comprises 13 residues. Germline loops: CDR1 MGHRA, CDR2 YSYEKL. The CDR3 nucleotides are TGCGCCAGCAGCCAAGTTGCCTCCGAGACCCAGTACTTC. Amino acid sequence: CASSQVASETQYF.

This clonotype turned up a few times. V gene TRBV5-1 combines with J gene TRBJ1-4, with unresolved D. V was cut by 5 bases and J by 1 base, with 6 bases left in between. Germline CDR1 reads SGHRS; CDR2 reads YFSETQ. This CDR3 has 13 amino acids. The DNA for the CDR3 is TGCGCCAGCAGAGACCTAACTAATGAAAAACTGTTTTTT. Translation: CASRDLTNEKLFF.

V is TRBV13 and J is TRBJ1-2; D is perhaps TRBD1 (5 bases). The CDR3 spans 15 residues. Per the germline V gene, CDR1 is PRHDT and CDR2 is FYEKMQ (reference sequence). The V end was cut by 7 bases, the J end by 6 bases, with 21 bases between. The CDR3 is CASNHRNTPRNGYTF. In DNA, the CDR3 is TGTGCCAGCAATCACAGGAACACCCCTCGTAATGGCTACACCTTC.

In this sample, this clonotype turned up a few times. The junction shows a germline mismatch at one end, possibly a read error. This chain joins TRBV5-1 and TRBJ1-1, with TRBD1 matching 8 bases. Germline assignment: CDR1 SGHRS and CDR2 YFSETQ. The CDR3 consists of 13 residues. The CDR3: CASGGQVNIEAFF. In DNA form, the CDR3 reads TGCGCCTCCGGGGGACAGGTAAACATTGAAGCTTTCTTT.

This clonotype was counted ten times or more. This rearrangement joins TRBV4-2 to TRBJ2-2, with 14 bases matching TRBD2. This CDR3 is built from 19 residues. V dropped 2 bases and J dropped 2; count of bases not matched to a gene: 7. CDR1 LGHNA and CDR2 YNFKEQ come from the germline V gene. CDR3 region: CASSQMGLAGDGNTGELFF. The CDR3 bases are TGTGCCAGCAGCCAAATGGGACTAGCGGGAGACGGAAACACCGGGGAGCTGTTTTTT.

The gene calls are TRBV28 and TRBJ1-2, with D possibly being TRBD1 (5 bases). Trimming stripped 6 bases from V and 5 bases from J, with 13 bases between. The CDR3 is 13 residues long. CDR1 and CDR2 (germline): MDHEN, SYDVKM. CDR3 in DNA: TGTGCCAGCAGGCCCCCGACAGAGTATGGCTACACCTTC. Its translation is CASRPPTEYGYTF.

This clonotype was counted only a few times. J is TRBJ2-1 and V is TRBV20-1, with 16 bases identical to TRBD2. V was clipped by 3 bases and J by 0 bases; unmatched bases: 2. The germline CDR1 and CDR2 sequences are DFQATT and SNEGSKA (reference sequence). This CDR3 is built from 17 residues. The CDR3: CSARGLAGGISYNEQFF. CDR3 in DNA: TGCAGTGCTAGGGGACTAGCGGGAGGGATCTCCTACAATGAGCAGTTCTTC.

The gene calls are TRBV6-2 or TRBV6-3 and TRBJ2-3, with 15 bases fitting TRBD2. The J segment lost 0 bases and the V segment lost 1 base, leaving 8 bases of the junction unmatched. Looked up from germline, CDR1 is MNHEY and CDR2 is SVGEGT. The CDR3 covers 20 residues. The CDR3 here is CASSYLRGLAGGPSTDTQYF. Here the CDR3 DNA reads TGTGCCAGCAGTTACTTGCGGGGACTAGCGGGAGGCCCTAGCACAGATACGCAGTATTTT.

The chain uses TRBV5-1 and TRBJ2-5; D is uncertain. Germline CDR1 and CDR2: SGHRS and YFSETQ. The germline V and J ends were trimmed by 1 base and 7 bases, with 14 bases remaining between them. This CDR3 has 14 amino acids. The CDR3 DNA is TGCGCCAGCAGCTTGTTCGGCGTGGGTTGGACCCAGTACTTC. The encoded protein is CASSLFGVGWTQYF.

J is TRBJ2-7 and V is TRBV10-3, with TRBD1 identical over 9 bases. V was pared by 6 bases and J by 4 bases, with 1 base of the junction left unmatched. The CDR3 sequence is 12 residues long. Germline V gene sequence: CDR1 ENHRY, CDR2 SYGVKD. Here the CDR3 DNA reads TGTGCCATCAGGACAGGGGGGTACGAGCAGTACTTC. It translates to CAIRTGGYEQYF.

This chain uses TRBV5-1 with TRBJ2-7, with TRBD2 identical over 9 bases. Trimming at V came to 4 bases and at J to 0 bases, leaving 8 bases not matched to a gene. Germline CDR1 is SGHRS and CDR2 is YFSETQ. This CDR3 contains 16 residues. Here the CDR3 DNA reads TGCGCCAGCAGCACGAGCACTAGCGGGCGCTCCTACGAGCAGTACTTC. Translated, it gives CASSTSTSGRSYEQYF.

The rearrangement joins TRBV29-1 to TRBJ1-1; D call uncertain. Germline V lookup: CDR1 SQVTM, CDR2 ANQGSEA. The CDR3 is 15 residues long. Trimming pared 4 bases from V and 0 bases from J, leaving 15 bases between. CDR3 protein: CSVAPLQYMNTEAFF. The DNA of the CDR3 is TGCAGCGTTGCCCCCTTACAATACATGAACACTGAAGCTTTCTTT.

V is TRBV19 and J is TRBJ2-1; D might be TRBD2 (6 bases). Germline CDR1 reads LNHDA; CDR2 reads SQIVND (reference sequence). The V end was cut by 2 bases, the J end by 8 bases, with 16 bases between. There are 15 residues in the CDR3. In DNA, the CDR3 is TGTGCCAGTAGTATATGGCGGGATCCCAGGGATGAGCAGTTCTTC. Its translation: CASSIWRDPRDEQFF. The variable domain in full, completed from reference TRBV19 and TRBJ2-1, reads DGGITQSPKYLFRKEGQNVTLSCEQNLNHDAMYWYRQDPGQGLRLIYYSQIVNDFQKGDIAEGYSVSREKKESFPLTVTSAQKNPTAFYLCASSIWRDPRDEQFFGPGTRLTVL.

This chain joins TRBV6-5 and TRBJ1-4; D unresolved. There are 15 residues in the CDR3. Germline V gene data show CDR1 as MNHEY and CDR2 as SVGAGI. The V end was cut by 0 bases, the J end by 0 bases, with 5 bases between. The CDR3, as DNA: TGTGCCAGCAGTTACTCTCATCCAACTAATGAAAAACTGTTTTTT. Translated: CASSYSHPTNEKLFF.

The chain combines TRBV25-1 with TRBJ2-7; 12 nucleotides align to TRBD2. The ends lost 6 bases at V and 2 bases at J; junction bases unmatched: 2. Germline loops: CDR1 MGHDK, CDR2 SYGVNS. This CDR3 has 14 amino acids. The CDR3 nucleotides read TGTGCCAGCAGGACTAGCGGGAGAACCTACGAGCAGTACTTC. Its protein is CASRTSGRTYEQYF.

This clonotype was seen only a few times. J is TRBJ2-7 and V is TRBV5-1; maybe TRBD1 (6 bases). V was trimmed by 2 bases and J by 5 bases, leaving 14 bases between them. Germline V gives CDR1 SGHRS, CDR2 YFSETQ. This CDR3 is 14 amino acids long. DNA of the CDR3: TGCGCCAGCAGCTTCGAGGTGGGGGCTGACGAGCAGTACTTC. Protein product: CASSFEVGADEQYF.

In its sample, this clonotype was seen many times. This chain links TRBV7-9 with TRBJ1-3; 8 nucleotides line up with TRBD1. V trimming: 5 bases; J trimming: 9 bases; junction bases outside the gene matches: 15. CDR1 is SEHNR and CDR2 is FQNEAQ in the germline V gene (reference sequence). This CDR3 is built from 16 residues. In DNA form, the CDR3 reads TGTGCCAGCAGCCACCGCAGGGGGCCCACGCCGGGCACCATATATTTT. Amino acids: CASSHRRGPTPGTIYF.

The chain carries TRBV5-1 and TRBJ2-6; the D gene is possibly TRBD2 (6 bases). The germline V gene has CDR1 SGHRS and CDR2 YFSETQ. The CDR3 is 17 residues long. V lost 4 bases, J lost 0 bases, and 14 bases lay in between. The CDR3 loop is CASSLFSGISGANVLTF. CDR3 in DNA: TGCGCCAGCAGCCTATTTAGCGGCATCTCTGGGGCCAACGTCCTGACTTTC. The full variable domain, completed using reference TRBV5-1 and TRBJ2-6, is KAGVTQTPRYLIKTRGQQVTLSCSPISGHRSVSWYQQTPGQGLQFLFEYFSETQRNKGNFPGRFSGRQFSNSRSEMNVSTLELGDSALYLCASSLFSGISGANVLTFGAGSRLTVL.

The V and J genes are TRBV5-1 and TRBJ2-7, with 8 bases aligning to TRBD1. V was pared by 4 bases and J by 5 bases, with 8 bases of the junction left unmatched. Per germline, CDR1 SGHRS and CDR2 YFSETQ. This CDR3 has 14 residues. The CDR3 is CASSLRTGKDEQYF. Here the CDR3 DNA reads TGCGCCAGCAGCCTTCGGACAGGGAAGGACGAGCAGTACTTC.

The gene calls are TRBV20-1 and TRBJ2-7; 12 bases fit TRBD1. Germline loops: CDR1 DFQATT, CDR2 SNEGSKA (reference sequence). After removal of 3 bases from V and 5 bases from J, the junction contained 17 bases not matched to a gene. This CDR3 has 18 amino acids. DNA of the CDR3: TGCAGTGCTAGGAACCGGGACAGGGGGCGTAGGCTGGGGGACGAGCAGTACTTC. Protein: CSARNRDRGRRLGDEQYF.

This clonotype is labeled as medium-sized. This sequence joins TRBV12-3 or TRBV12-4 and TRBJ1-2; D gene unclear. CDR3 size: 14 residues. Trimming took 6 bases from V and 7 from J, leaving 18 bases between them. The CDR3 protein is CASRNPSWEVGYTF. CDR3 sequence (DNA): TGTGCCAGCAGGAACCCGTCCTGGGAGGTTGGCTACACCTTC.

This chain links TRBV5-1 with TRBJ2-7, with a tentative D call TRBD2 (6 bases). Trimming removed 1 base from V and 7 bases from J, with 15 bases in between. This CDR3 has 14 amino acids. CDR1 is SGHRS and CDR2 is YFSETQ in the germline V gene. CDR3: CASSLLARGGEQYF. CDR3 DNA: TGCGCCAGCAGCTTGTTGGCGCGAGGAGGGGAGCAGTACTTC.

The J gene is TRBJ2-7, the V gene TRBV14, with no clear D. Trimming shortened V by 3 bases and J by 9 bases, and 15 bases separated the two germline ends. The CDR3 sequence is 13 residues long. The germline CDR1 and CDR2 sequences are SGHDN and FVKESK. The CDR3 DNA is TGTGCCAGCAGCCAGGAAACAAAGCAAATGCAGTACTTC. Protein sequence: CASSQETKQMQYF.